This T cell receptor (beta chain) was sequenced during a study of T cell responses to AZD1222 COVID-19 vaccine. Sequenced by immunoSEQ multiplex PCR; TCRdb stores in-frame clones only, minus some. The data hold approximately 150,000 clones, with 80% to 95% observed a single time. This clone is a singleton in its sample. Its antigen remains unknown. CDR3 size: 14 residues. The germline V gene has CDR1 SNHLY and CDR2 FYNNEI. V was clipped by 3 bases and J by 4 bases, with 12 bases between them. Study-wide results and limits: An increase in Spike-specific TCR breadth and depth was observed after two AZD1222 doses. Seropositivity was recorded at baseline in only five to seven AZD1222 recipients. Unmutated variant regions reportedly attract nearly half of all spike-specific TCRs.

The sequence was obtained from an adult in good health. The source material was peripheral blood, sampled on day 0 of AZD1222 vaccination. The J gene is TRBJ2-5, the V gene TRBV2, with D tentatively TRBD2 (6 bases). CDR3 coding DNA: TGTGCCAGCAGTGACGGTAATAGCGGAGAGACCCAGTACTTC. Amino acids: CASSDGNSGETQYF.